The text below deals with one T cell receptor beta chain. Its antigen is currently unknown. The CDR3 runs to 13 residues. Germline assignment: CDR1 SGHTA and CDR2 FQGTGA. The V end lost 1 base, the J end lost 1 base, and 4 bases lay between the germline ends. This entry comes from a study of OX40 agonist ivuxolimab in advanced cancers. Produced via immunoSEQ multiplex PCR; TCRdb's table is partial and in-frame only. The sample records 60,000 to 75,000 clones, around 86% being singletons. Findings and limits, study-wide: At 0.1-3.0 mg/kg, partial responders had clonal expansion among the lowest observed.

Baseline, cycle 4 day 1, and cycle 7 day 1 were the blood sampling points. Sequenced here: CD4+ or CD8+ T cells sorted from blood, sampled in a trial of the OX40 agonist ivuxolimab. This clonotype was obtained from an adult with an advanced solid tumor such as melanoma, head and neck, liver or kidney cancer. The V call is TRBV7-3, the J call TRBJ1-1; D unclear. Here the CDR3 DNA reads TGTGCCAGCAGCTTAAACTCGAACACTGAAGCTTTCTTT. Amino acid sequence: CASSLNSNTEAFF.